These 3 T cell receptor beta chains were sequenced from one sample in a study of T cells in Graves' hyperthyroidism and ophthalmopathy. The TCR beta CDR3 regions underwent amplification using RNA transcripts as the source. The primer set for the first-round RT-PCR of the TCR CDR3 was HTBI. One entry per CDR3 protein results from TCRdb running MiXCR on the multiplex PCR reads. The table shows around 300,000 distinct CDR3 sequences, with roughly 13% occurring only once. Specimen: blood. These receptors were obtained from a woman between 40 and 55 years old with Graves' ophthalmopathy.

In this sample, this clonotype turned up many times. DNA of the CDR3: TGCAGTGCTAGAGATCAGCAGGGGGCGCTAGCCCAGTACTTC. Translation gives CSARDQQGALAQYF. V and J are TRBV20-1 and TRBJ2-5; TRBD1 aligns across 8 bases. V was clipped by 0 bases and J by 9 bases; unmatched bases: 9. CDR3 length: 14 residues. The germline CDR1 and CDR2 sequences are DFQATT and SNEGSKA (reference sequence).

This clonotype was seen at least ten times. The V gene is TRBV28, the J gene TRBJ1-4; D perhaps matches TRBD1 (6 bases). The germline V and J ends were trimmed by 5 bases and 7 bases, with 17 bases remaining between them. The length of the CDR3 is 15 residues. CDR1 is MDHEN and CDR2 is SYDVKM in the germline V gene. This chain's CDR3 is CASSTPGGTSEKLFF. DNA of the CDR3: TGTGCCAGCAGTACCCCAGGCGGGACATCTGAAAAACTGTTTTTT.

A word on this clonotype: The junction departs from germline at one end; a sequencing error may be responsible. The V call is TRBV20-1, the J call TRBJ2-1; 11 positions agree with TRBD2. The CDR3 has 14 amino acids. Germline V gene sequence: CDR1 DFQATT, CDR2 SNEGSKA (reference sequence). The CDR3 protein is CGASLAGGYNEQFF. The DNA for the CDR3 is TGCGGTGCCTCTCTAGCGGGAGGTTACAATGAGCAGTTCTTC.